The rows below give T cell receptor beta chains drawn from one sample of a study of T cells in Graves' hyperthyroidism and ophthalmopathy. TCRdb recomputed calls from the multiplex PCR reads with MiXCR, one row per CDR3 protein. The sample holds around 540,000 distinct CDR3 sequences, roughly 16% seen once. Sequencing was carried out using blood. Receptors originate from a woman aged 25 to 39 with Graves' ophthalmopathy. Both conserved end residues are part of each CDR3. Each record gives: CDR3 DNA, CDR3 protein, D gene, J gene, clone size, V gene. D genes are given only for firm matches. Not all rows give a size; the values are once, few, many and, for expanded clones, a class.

TGCAGTGCTACCGGGGGGCCCCTCCACTTT | CSATGGPLHF | . | TRBJ1-6 | many | TRBV20-1
TGTGCCAGTAAGGACCCGGGGACTAGCAGGACCTCCTACAATGAGCAGTTCTTC | CASKDPGTSRTSYNEQFF | TRBD2 | TRBJ2-1 | . | TRBV19
TGTGCCAGCAGTTTCATGAATCTCGGAAATGAGCAGTTCTTC | CASSFMNLGNEQFF | . | TRBJ2-1 | many | TRBV28
TGTGCCTGGAGTGGCCCAGGCGAGCAGTACTTC | CAWSGPGEQYF | . | TRBJ2-7 | many | TRBV30
TGTGCCACCTTCCCAAACAGGCTAGCGGGACAAGAGACCCAGTACTTC | CATFPNRLAGQETQYF | TRBD2 | TRBJ2-5 | many | TRBV24-1
TGTGCCAGTAGTCCACCCCTAGGGAACACTGAAGCTTTCTTT | CASSPPLGNTEAFF | . | TRBJ1-1 | few | TRBV19
TGTGCCAGCAATCAGGGAGCCTTTGGCTACACCTTC | CASNQGAFGYTF | . | TRBJ1-2 | few | TRBV2
TGTGCCAGCAGTTTAACAGGGAATGGGGGCTACACCTTC | CASSLTGNGGYTF | . | TRBJ1-2 | few | TRBV28
TGTGCCAGCAGCTTAGACAGACTAGCCGGGGAGCTGTTTTTT | CASSLDRLAGELFF | . | TRBJ2-2 | . | TRBV7-8
TGCAGTGCCCTATCGAGCGGGAGGAGGTGGGAGACCCAGTACTTC | CSALSSGRRWETQYF | TRBD2 | TRBJ2-5 | many | TRBV20-1
TGTGCCAGCAGGTTTACAGGGGCGATCTATGGCTACACCTTC | CASRFTGAIYGYTF | TRBD1 | TRBJ1-2 | many | TRBV28
TGTGCCAGCAAGGAAACAGGGGGCGAGGGGGCCAACGTCCTGACTTTC | CASKETGGEGANVLTF | TRBD1 | TRBJ2-6 | many | TRBV2
TGTGCCAGCAGCTTTGGGACTAGCGGGAGGGCCAGGGGAGAGACCCAGTACTTC | CASSFGTSGRARGETQYF | TRBD2 | TRBJ2-5 | . | TRBV7-2
TGCAGTGCCCCATCGGCATCTTTAGGACAGCCCCAGCATTTT | CSAPSASLGQPQHF | . | TRBJ1-5 | many | TRBV20-1
TGTGCCTGGAGTTCCTCGGACAGCCACGAGCAGTACTTC | CAWSSSDSHEQYF | . | TRBJ2-7 | many | TRBV30
TGTGCCAGTAGTATGGGCAGCAATCAGCCCCAGCATTTT | CASSMGSNQPQHF | . | TRBJ1-5 | . | TRBV19
TGTGCCACCAGTGACACAGGGACCCATGGCTACACCTTC | CATSDTGTHGYTF | . | TRBJ1-2 | . | TRBV24-1
TGTGCCAGCACCATTAGCAATCAGCCCCAGCATTTT | CASTISNQPQHF | . | TRBJ1-5 | many | TRBV28
TGTGCCAGCAGCGTAGGGTCAGCTGCCTATGGCTACACCTTC | CASSVGSAAYGYTF | . | TRBJ1-2 | . | TRBV9
TGCGCCAGCAGCCGACCGGGACAGCCTAATGAAAAACTGTTTTTT | CASSRPGQPNEKLFF | TRBD1 | TRBJ1-4 | few | TRBV5-1
TGTGCCAGCAGCTTAGGCCCCCAAGAGACCCAGTACTTC | CASSLGPQETQYF | . | TRBJ2-5 | many | TRBV27
TGCGCCAGCAGCCAAGGCCATGGGGAAGAGACCCAGTACTTC | CASSQGHGEETQYF | . | TRBJ2-5 | few | TRBV4-1
TGCAGCGTTGATCCTGGGGCCAACGTCCTGACTTTC | CSVDPGANVLTF | . | TRBJ2-6 | many | TRBV29-1
TGTGCCAGCAGCTTAGTGGGGGAATACTCCTACAATGAGCAGTTCTTC | CASSLVGEYSYNEQFF | . | TRBJ2-1 | . | TRBV11-2
TGCAGTGCGCAGTCGGGAGGCCAAGAGACCCAGTACTTC | CSAQSGGQETQYF | TRBD2 | TRBJ2-5 | many | TRBV20-1
TGCAGTGCTTCGACTAGCGGGAGGTTCCACATTCAGTACTTC | CSASTSGRFHIQYF | TRBD2 | TRBJ2-4 | many | TRBV20-1
TGTGCCAGCAGTTTGGCCGGGAGGGGAATGGACGGGGAGCTGTTTTTT | CASSLAGRGMDGELFF | TRBD2 | TRBJ2-2 | many | TRBV28
TGTGCCGCGACGCGGGGAGACGCGAACACCGGGGAGCTGTTTTTT | CAATRGDANTGELFF | . | TRBJ2-2 | many | TRBV28
TGTGCCAGCAAATGGGACAGGGGAGAGGAGACCCAGTACTTC | CASKWDRGEETQYF | TRBD1 | TRBJ2-5 | . | TRBV6-2/TRBV6-3
TGTGCCAGCAGTCCACCTAGCGGGTTGAACACCGGGGAGCTGTTTTTT | CASSPPSGLNTGELFF | TRBD2 | TRBJ2-2 | . | TRBV9
TGTGCCAGCAGGAAGACAGGGGGCAGCACCGGGGAGCTGTTTTTT | CASRKTGGSTGELFF | TRBD1 | TRBJ2-2 | . | TRBV28
TGTGCCAGCAGCACTTCGTTGGGACACCCCTTCACAGATACGCAGTATTTT | CASSTSLGHPFTDTQYF | . | TRBJ2-3 | many | TRBV7-9
TGTGCCAGCAGTTACCCGGGACTAGCGGGATACGAGCAGTACTTC | CASSYPGLAGYEQYF | TRBD2 | TRBJ2-7 | many | TRBV6-2/TRBV6-3
TGTGCCAGCAGCTCACAGAGGGGGGCCTCTGGAAACACCATATATTTT | CASSSQRGASGNTIYF | . | TRBJ1-3 | once | TRBV7-6
TGTGCCAGCAGCCCACAAGGACAGGGAAGGGACATTCAGTACTTC | CASSPQGQGRDIQYF | TRBD1 | TRBJ2-4 | . | TRBV5-6
TGTGCCATCAGTGAGTCGACAGGGTCCAACACCGGGGAGCTGTTTTTT | CAISESTGSNTGELFF | TRBD1 | TRBJ2-2 | . | TRBV10-3
TGTGCCAGCAGCTTAGAAAGGATTGAGCAGTTCTTC | CASSLERIEQFF | . | TRBJ2-1 | few | TRBV7-9
TGCAGTGCTAGTAACTCTGGAAACACCATATATTTT | CSASNSGNTIYF | . | TRBJ1-3 | many | TRBV20-1
TGTGCCAGCAGTTATATAGGCGGCTACACCTTC | CASSYIGGYTF | . | TRBJ1-2 | . | TRBV6-9
TGTGCCAGCAGTTCTCCCGGGGGCCCAGATACGCAGTATTTT | CASSSPGGPDTQYF | . | TRBJ2-3 | . | TRBV6-5
TGTGCCAGCAGCCCTGTGGGACCTAACTACGAGCAGTACTTC | CASSPVGPNYEQYF | . | TRBJ2-7 | many | TRBV11-3
TGTGCCAGCAGACGTTATAATTCACCCCTCCACTTT | CASRRYNSPLHF | . | TRBJ1-6 | . | TRBV7-2
TGTGCCAGCAGCCATCGATGGCAAGAGACCCAGTACTTC | CASSHRWQETQYF | . | TRBJ2-5 | . | TRBV14
TGTGCCAGCAGTTTATCCCGGACAGTATCTTTCTACGAGCAGTACTTC | CASSLSRTVSFYEQYF | . | TRBJ2-7 | many | TRBV12-3/TRBV12-4
TGCAGTGCCTCTATCCGGAAAAGGGCTGGGGCCAACGTCCTGACTTTC | CSASIRKRAGANVLTF | . | TRBJ2-6 | . | TRBV20-1
TGTGCCAGCAGCTTCGGAGAATACGAGCAGTACTTC | CASSFGEYEQYF | . | TRBJ2-7 | many | TRBV13
TGTGCCAGCAGCCAATTTTTGGGGTCCGAGCAGTACTTC | CASSQFLGSEQYF | . | TRBJ2-7 | . | TRBV16
TGCGCCAGCAGCTTTGGAGGGACAGGGCCTACGCAGTATTTT | CASSFGGTGPTQYF | TRBD1 | TRBJ2-3 | many | TRBV5-1
TGTGCCAGCGAAAGGGGGGGGGGCCTCAATCAGCCCCAGCATTTT | CASERGGGLNQPQHF | . | TRBJ1-5 | . | TRBV6-2/TRBV6-3
TGCGCCAGCAGCTCGAGCGGGGAGCGGGAACACTACGAGCAGTACTTC | CASSSSGEREHYEQYF | TRBD2 | TRBJ2-7 | many | TRBV5-1
TGTGCCAGCAGTTCCCGGGGGTTGACCACCGGGGAGCTGTTTTTT | CASSSRGLTTGELFF | . | TRBJ2-2 | . | TRBV28
TGTGCCAGCAGTTACCCGCCTGCGGGAGACCTTCCTTCTTACTACAATGAGCAGTTCTTC | CASSYPPAGDLPSYYNEQFF | TRBD2 | TRBJ2-1 | many | TRBV6-2/TRBV6-3
TGTGCCAGCAGCTACGACTCCGCGGGCCCCTCCTACGAGCAGTACTTC | CASSYDSAGPSYEQYF | . | TRBJ2-7 | few | TRBV5-8
TGTGCCAGCACCTACTACCCGAACACCGGGGAGCTGTTTTTT | CASTYYPNTGELFF | . | TRBJ2-2 | many | TRBV27